The 18 T cell receptor beta chains reported below all come from one sample, sequenced in a study of CD8 T cells in Susac syndrome. With random hexamers, roughly 0.5 to 1 ug RNA was reverse transcribed. Each CDR3 protein gets one entry after TCRdb re-called the immunoSEQ multiplex PCR reads with MiXCR. The sample lists about 400,000 distinct CDR3 sequences, more than 70% occurring once. Material: CD8+ T cells from PBMCs. These receptors were collected from a human donor with multiple sclerosis.

The chain combines TRBV15 with TRBJ1-4; 7 bases match TRBD1. Per the germline V gene, CDR1 is LNHNV and CDR2 is YYDKDF (reference sequence). Trimming removed 4 bases from V and 7 bases from J; junction bases left unmatched: 9. This CDR3 has 15 residues. CDR3 nucleotides: TGTGCCACCAGCACCGACAGGGCTGGGGGTGAAAAACTGTTTTTT. Translation: CATSTDRAGGEKLFF.

The J gene is TRBJ1-5, the V gene TRBV6-5, with a tentative D call TRBD1 (5 bases). CDR1 and CDR2 (germline): MNHEY, SVGAGI. The CDR3 extends over 15 amino acids. The germline V and J ends were trimmed by 5 bases and 2 bases, with 13 bases remaining between them. The CDR3 is CASSRDVGGNQPQHF. CDR3 DNA sequence: TGTGCCAGCAGTCGGGACGTGGGGGGCAATCAGCCCCAGCATTTT.

This rearrangement joins TRBV27 to TRBJ1-5; D might be TRBD1 (5 bases). CDR1 and CDR2 from the germline V gene are MNHEY and SMNVEV (reference sequence). The CDR3 is 14 residues long. The germline V and J ends were trimmed by 2 bases and 6 bases, with 11 bases remaining between them. The CDR3 loop is CASSLARAFQPQHF. CDR3 DNA sequence: TGTGCCAGCAGTTTAGCCAGGGCGTTTCAGCCCCAGCATTTT.

J is TRBJ2-7 and V is TRBV5-1, with 8 bases that match TRBD1. Germline lookup yields CDR1 SGHRS and CDR2 YFSETQ. The trim removed 5 bases at V and 2 bases at J, leaving 9 bases unmatched. The CDR3 loop spans 15 amino acids. The CDR3 coding sequence is TGCGCCAGCAGGGAGACAGGGGAGAACCCCTACGAGCAGTACTTC. It yields the protein CASRETGENPYEQYF.

The chain joins TRBV6-1 to TRBJ2-7; possible D gene TRBD2, 6 bases. Between the trimmed V and J ends, which lost 0 bases and 2 bases, there was a span of 11 bases. CDR3 length equals 15 residues. Germline CDR1 and CDR2: MNHNS and SASEGT. The CDR3 here is CASSEAGTGAYEQYF. The CDR3 DNA reads as TGTGCCAGCAGTGAAGCCGGGACGGGAGCCTACGAGCAGTACTTC.

The chain joins TRBV2 to TRBJ2-7, with TRBD1 matching 10 bases. The germline CDR1 and CDR2 sequences are SNHLY and FYNNEI. The CDR3 totals 14 residues. V shed 2 bases and J 6 bases; nucleotides not matched to a gene: 4. The DNA for the CDR3 is TGTGCCAGCAGTGAAAGAGGGACAGGGGTCGAGCAGTACTTC. Translated: CASSERGTGVEQYF.

The chain recombines TRBV7-9 with TRBJ2-7; TRBD2 matches at 9 bases. CDR1 SEHNR and CDR2 FQNEAQ come from the germline V gene (reference sequence). The V gene end was trimmed by 5 bases and the J gene end by 7 bases; junction bases not matched to a gene: 9. The CDR3 has 14 amino acids. CDR3 protein: CASSTSAGGWEQYF. CDR3 nucleotides: TGTGCCAGCAGCACTTCAGCGGGAGGATGGGAGCAGTACTTC.

This clonotype was counted a single time. The J gene is TRBJ2-7, the V gene TRBV10-2; D might be TRBD1 or TRBD2, each matching 5 bases. The CDR3 totals 14 residues. Between the trimmed V and J ends, which lost 8 bases and 2 bases, there was a span of 16 bases. The germline CDR1 and CDR2 sequences are WSHSY and SAAADI. Here the CDR3 reads CASLGTPRAYEQYF. In DNA, the CDR3 is TGCGCCAGCCTCGGGACCCCTCGGGCCTACGAGCAGTACTTC.

The V gene is TRBV27, the J gene TRBJ2-1, with 8 bases matching TRBD2. CDR1 is MNHEY, CDR2 SMNVEV, per germline (reference sequence). The CDR3 is 17 residues long. Germline trimming cut 6 bases from V and 8 bases from J; bases unmatched to any gene: 18. CDR3 coding DNA: TGTGCCAGCAGCCCGACGATAAAGCGGGAGAATTGGCATGAGCAGTTCTTC. This codes for CASSPTIKRENWHEQFF.

The chain recombines TRBV28 with TRBJ1-1; D uncertain. V lost 3 bases, J lost 8 bases, and 10 bases lay in between. The CDR3 is 12 residues long. In germline, CDR1 is MDHEN, CDR2 SYDVKM. Here the CDR3 reads CASSFDADEAFF. The DNA of the CDR3 is TGTGCCAGCAGTTTCGACGCAGACGAAGCTTTCTTT.

CDR3 nucleotide sequence: TGTGCCAGCAGTTTGTGGGTCGGTGGTGTCCTGAACACTGAAGCTTTCTTT. The encoded protein is CASSLWVGGVLNTEAFF. The chain uses TRBV12-3 or TRBV12-4 and TRBJ1-1, with D unclear. With 3 bases removed from V and 0 bases from J, the gap between germline ends came to 17 bases. This CDR3 is 17 amino acids long.

The chain links TRBV6-1 to TRBJ2-2; D is ambiguous. CDR1 is MNHNS, CDR2 SASEGT, per germline. V dropped 3 bases and J dropped 4 bases, with 12 bases sitting between them. CDR3 length: 15 amino acids. As DNA, the CDR3 is TGTGCCAGCAGTGAGTGGGGTCCGGGCACCGGGGAGCTGTTTTTT. This codes for CASSEWGPGTGELFF.

CDR3 bases: TGTGCCAGCAGGGATGGACAGTTCTATGGCTACACCTTC. This translates into CASRDGQFYGYTF. The chain is built from TRBV2 and TRBJ1-2, with D possibly being TRBD1 (6 bases). V lost 6 bases and J lost 4, with 12 bases in between. CDR1 is SNHLY and CDR2 is FYNNEI in the germline V gene. The CDR3 is 13 residues long.

The chain carries TRBV6-1 and TRBJ1-5, with D possibly TRBD1 on 5 matching bases. V lost 3 bases and J 3 bases, leaving 9 bases between the germline ends. Per the germline V gene, CDR1 is MNHNS and CDR2 is SASEGT. This CDR3 region has 14 residues. The CDR3 DNA follows: TGTGCCAGCAGTGAGGGACGGCTCAATCAGCCCCAGCATTTT. This sequence encodes CASSEGRLNQPQHF.

The chain uses TRBV3-1 and TRBJ2-2; D is unresolved. Trimming stripped 3 bases from V and 1 base from J, with 12 bases between. The V gene's germline CDR1 is LGHDT and CDR2 YNNKEL (reference sequence). The CDR3 spans 16 residues. The CDR3 is CASSHLFQENTGELFF. The CDR3 coding sequence is TGTGCCAGCAGCCATTTATTCCAGGAGAACACCGGGGAGCTGTTTTTT.

The J gene is TRBJ2-3, the V gene TRBV7-9; D unclear. The CDR3 is 10 residues long. V lost 10 bases, J lost 2 bases, and 4 bases lay in between. Per the germline V gene, CDR1 is SEHNR and CDR2 is FQNEAQ (reference sequence). DNA for the CDR3: TGTGCCACCGACACAGATACGCAGTATTTT. Translated, it gives CATDTDTQYF.

The chain carries TRBV28 and TRBJ2-4; 10 bases match TRBD2. The germline CDR1 and CDR2 sequences are MDHEN and SYDVKM. The V and J ends lost 6 bases and 7 bases, in that order; junction bases with no gene match: 6. The CDR3 contains 14 residues. The CDR3 protein is CASSLAGVGNIQYF. In DNA form, the CDR3 reads TGTGCCAGCAGCCTAGCGGGAGTTGGGAACATTCAGTACTTC.

The chain carries TRBV27 and TRBJ2-1; D may be TRBD2 (5 bases). Germline V gene data show CDR1 as MNHEY and CDR2 as SMNVEV (reference sequence). Trimming shortened V by 2 bases and J by 6 bases, and 11 bases separated the two germline ends. The CDR3 spans 14 residues. CDR3 region: CASSLGGSVNEQFF. CDR3 bases: TGTGCCAGCAGTTTAGGCGGGTCCGTCAATGAGCAGTTCTTC.